This T cell receptor (beta chain) was recorded in a study of tumor-infiltrating lymphocytes in primary liver carcinoma. This clonotype was recorded a few times. Extraction of RNA together with DNA used about 17-30 mg of unsorted bulk tissue. Surgical resection was used to treat these primary liver carcinoma patients. The length of the CDR3 is 14 residues. V gave up 3 bases and J gave up 6 bases; unmatched junction bases: 5. Germline-derived CDR1 and CDR2 are MDHEN and SYDVKM. A constant-region primer served to make TCR beta cDNA from about 530 ng total RNA. Investigators got TCR beta libraries out of three nested multiplex PCR rounds, done with slightly modified ARM-PCR. Running roughly 10 cycles apiece, the first two PCR rounds relied on TRBV1-TRBV30 forward primers together with a C-beta reverse primer. MiXCR, applied by TCRdb to the multiplex PCR reads, yields one record per CDR3 protein. The table shows about 120,000 distinct CDR3 sequences, with less than 75% occurring only once.

This chain links TRBV28 with TRBJ2-1, with 7 bases that match TRBD2. The receptor comes from a woman aged 60 to 75 with primary liver carcinoma and hepatitis B virus infection. The sequenced material came from tumor-adjacent normal liver tissue. CDR3: CASSFSGTINEQFF. CDR3 DNA sequence: TGTGCCAGCAGTTTCTCCGGGACTATCAATGAGCAGTTCTTC.